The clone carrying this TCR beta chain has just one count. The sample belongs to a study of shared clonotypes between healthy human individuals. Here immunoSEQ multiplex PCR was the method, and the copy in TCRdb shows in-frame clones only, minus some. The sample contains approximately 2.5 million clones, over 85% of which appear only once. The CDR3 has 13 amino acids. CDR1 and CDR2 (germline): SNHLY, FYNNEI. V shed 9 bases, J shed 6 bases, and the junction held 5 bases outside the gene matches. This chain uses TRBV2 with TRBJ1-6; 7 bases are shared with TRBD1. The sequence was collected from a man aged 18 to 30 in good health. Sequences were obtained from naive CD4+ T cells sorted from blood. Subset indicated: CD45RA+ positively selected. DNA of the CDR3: TGTGCCAGACGGGACAGCTCTAATTCACCCCTCCACTTT. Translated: CARRDSSNSPLHF.